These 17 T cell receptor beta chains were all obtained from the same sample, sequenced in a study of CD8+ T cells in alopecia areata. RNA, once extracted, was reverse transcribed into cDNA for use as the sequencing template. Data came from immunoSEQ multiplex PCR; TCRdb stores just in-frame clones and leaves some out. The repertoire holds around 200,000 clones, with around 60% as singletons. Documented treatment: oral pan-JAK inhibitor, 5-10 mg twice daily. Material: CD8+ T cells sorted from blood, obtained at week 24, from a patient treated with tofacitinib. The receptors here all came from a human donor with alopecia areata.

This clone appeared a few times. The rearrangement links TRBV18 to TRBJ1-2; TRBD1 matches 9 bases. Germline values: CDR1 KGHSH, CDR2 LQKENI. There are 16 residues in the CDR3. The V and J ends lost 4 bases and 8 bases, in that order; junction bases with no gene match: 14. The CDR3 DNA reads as TGTGCCAGCTCACTCCGGGACAGGGAACCCAGGGGCGGCTACACCTTC. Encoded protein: CASSLRDREPRGGYTF.

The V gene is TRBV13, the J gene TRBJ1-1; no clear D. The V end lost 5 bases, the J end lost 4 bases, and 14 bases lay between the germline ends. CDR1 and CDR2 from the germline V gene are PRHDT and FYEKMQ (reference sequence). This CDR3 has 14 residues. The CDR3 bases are TGTGCCAGCAGCCAGCGGGCGATGAGCACTGAAGCTTTCTTT. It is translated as CASSQRAMSTEAFF.

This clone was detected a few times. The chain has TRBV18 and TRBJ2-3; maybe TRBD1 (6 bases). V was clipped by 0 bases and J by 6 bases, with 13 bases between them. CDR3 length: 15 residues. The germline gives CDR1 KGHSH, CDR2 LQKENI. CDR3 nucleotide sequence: TGTGCCAGCTCACCACCCGGGACAAATTTTGATACGCAGTATTTT. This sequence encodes CASSPPGTNFDTQYF. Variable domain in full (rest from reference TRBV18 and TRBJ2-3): NAGVMQNPRHLVRRRGQEARLRCSPMKGHSHVYWYRQLPEEGLKFMVYLQKENIIDESGMPKERFSAEFPKEGPSILRIQQVVRGDSAAYFCASSPPGTNFDTQYFGPGTRLTVL.

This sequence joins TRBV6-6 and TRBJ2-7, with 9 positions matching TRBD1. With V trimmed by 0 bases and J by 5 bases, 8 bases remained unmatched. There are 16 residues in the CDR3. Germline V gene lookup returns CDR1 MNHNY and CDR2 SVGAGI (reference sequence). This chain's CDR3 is CASSYSRDRVFDEQYF. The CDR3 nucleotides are TGTGCCAGCAGTTACTCGAGGGACAGGGTATTCGACGAGCAGTACTTC.

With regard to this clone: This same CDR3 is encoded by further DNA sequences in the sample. The CDR3 nucleotides are TGTGCCTGGAGTGTAACCTACGAGCAGTACTTC. Translating it yields CAWSVTYEQYF. The chain recombines TRBV30 with TRBJ2-7, with D hard to call. This CDR3 contains 11 residues. Germline CDR1 is GTSNPN and CDR2 is SVGIG (reference sequence). Trimming cost V 0 bases and J 2 bases, with 2 bases left between them.

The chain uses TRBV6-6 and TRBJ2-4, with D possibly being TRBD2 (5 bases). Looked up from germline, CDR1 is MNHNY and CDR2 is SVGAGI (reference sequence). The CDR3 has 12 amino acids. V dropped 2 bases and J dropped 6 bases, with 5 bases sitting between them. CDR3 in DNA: TGTGCCAGCAGTTACGAGGGAAACATTCAGTACTTC. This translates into CASSYEGNIQYF.

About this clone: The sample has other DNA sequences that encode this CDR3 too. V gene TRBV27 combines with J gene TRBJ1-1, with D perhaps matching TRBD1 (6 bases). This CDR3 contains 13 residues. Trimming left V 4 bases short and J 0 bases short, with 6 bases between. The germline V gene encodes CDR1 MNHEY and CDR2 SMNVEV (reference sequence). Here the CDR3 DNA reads TGTGCCAGCAGTTGGACAGTGAACACTGAAGCTTTCTTT. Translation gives CASSWTVNTEAFF.

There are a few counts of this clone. CDR3 sequence: CASSATTGAYEQYF. The CDR3 DNA reads TGTGCCAGTAGCGCCACGACAGGGGCCTACGAGCAGTACTTC. This chain uses TRBV19 with TRBJ2-7; 8 nucleotides align to TRBD1. CDR1 is LNHDA, CDR2 SQIVND, per germline (reference sequence). Losses at the gene ends were 6 bases for V and 2 bases for J; bases not matched to a gene: 6. CDR3 size: 14 residues.

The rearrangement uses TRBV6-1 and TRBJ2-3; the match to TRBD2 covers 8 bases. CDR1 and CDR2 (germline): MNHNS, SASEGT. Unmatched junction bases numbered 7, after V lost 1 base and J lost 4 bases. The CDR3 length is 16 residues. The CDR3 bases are TGTGCCAGCAGTGAAGGTTTTAGCGGGGTCGCAGATACGCAGTATTTT. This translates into CASSEGFSGVADTQYF.

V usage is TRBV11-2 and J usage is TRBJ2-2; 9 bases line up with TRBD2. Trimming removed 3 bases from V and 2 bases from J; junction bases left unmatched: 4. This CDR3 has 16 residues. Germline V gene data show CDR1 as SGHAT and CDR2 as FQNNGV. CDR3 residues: CASSLTGTSNTGELFF. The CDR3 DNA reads TGTGCCAGCAGCTTGACCGGGACTAGCAACACCGGGGAGCTGTTTTTT.

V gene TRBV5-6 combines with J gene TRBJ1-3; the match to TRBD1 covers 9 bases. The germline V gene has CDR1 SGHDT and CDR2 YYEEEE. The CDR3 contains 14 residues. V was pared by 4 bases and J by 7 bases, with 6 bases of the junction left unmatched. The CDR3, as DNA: TGTGCCAGCAGCCCCGGGACAGGGAGGAACACCATATATTTT. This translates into CASSPGTGRNTIYF.

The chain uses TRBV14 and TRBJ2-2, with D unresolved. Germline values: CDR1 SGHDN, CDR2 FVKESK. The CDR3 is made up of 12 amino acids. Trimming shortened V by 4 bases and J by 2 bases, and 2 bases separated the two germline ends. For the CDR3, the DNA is TGTGCCAGCAGCCTCAACACCGGGGAGCTGTTTTTT. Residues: CASSLNTGELFF. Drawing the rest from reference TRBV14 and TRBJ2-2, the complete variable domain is EAGVTQFPSHSVIEKGQTVTLRCDPISGHDNLYWYRRVMGKEIKFLLHFVKESKQDESGMPNNRFLAERTGGTYSTLKVQPAELEDSGVYFCASSLNTGELFFGEGSRLTVL.

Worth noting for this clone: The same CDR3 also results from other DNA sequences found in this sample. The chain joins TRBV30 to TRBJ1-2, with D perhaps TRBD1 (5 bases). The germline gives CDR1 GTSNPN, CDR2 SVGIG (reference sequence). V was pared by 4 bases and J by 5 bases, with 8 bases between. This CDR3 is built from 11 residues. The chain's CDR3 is CAWNPGYGYTF. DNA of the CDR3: TGTGCCTGGAATCCAGGGTATGGCTACACCTTC.

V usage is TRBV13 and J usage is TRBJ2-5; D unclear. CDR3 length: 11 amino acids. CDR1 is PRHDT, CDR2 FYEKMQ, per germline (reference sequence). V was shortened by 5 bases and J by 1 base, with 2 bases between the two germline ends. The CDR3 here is CASSVQETQYF. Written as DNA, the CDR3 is TGTGCCAGCAGCGTCCAAGAGACCCAGTACTTC.

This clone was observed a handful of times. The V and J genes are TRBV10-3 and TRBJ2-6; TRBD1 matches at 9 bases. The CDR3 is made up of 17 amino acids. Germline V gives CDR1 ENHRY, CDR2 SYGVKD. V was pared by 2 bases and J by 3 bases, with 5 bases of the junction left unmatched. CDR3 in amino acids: CAISETGGESGANVLTF. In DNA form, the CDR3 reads TGTGCCATCAGTGAGACAGGGGGCGAAAGTGGGGCCAACGTCCTGACTTTC.

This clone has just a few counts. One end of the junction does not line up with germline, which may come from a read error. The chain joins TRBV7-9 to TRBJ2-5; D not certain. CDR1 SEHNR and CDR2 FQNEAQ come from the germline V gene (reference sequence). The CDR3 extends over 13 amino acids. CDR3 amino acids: CASTLTVQETQYF. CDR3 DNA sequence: TGTGCCAGCACCTTAACAGTTCAAGAGACCCAGTACTTC.

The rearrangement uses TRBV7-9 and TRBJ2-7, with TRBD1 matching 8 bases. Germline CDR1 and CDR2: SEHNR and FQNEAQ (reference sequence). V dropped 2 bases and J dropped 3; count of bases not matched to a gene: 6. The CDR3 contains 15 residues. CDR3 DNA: TGTGCCAGCAGCTTACAAAGACAGGGGCACTACGAGCAGTACTTC. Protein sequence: CASSLQRQGHYEQYF.